A selection of T cell receptor beta chains follows, all from one sample in a study of OX40 agonist ivuxolimab in advanced cancers. TCRdb's table, derived via immunoSEQ multiplex PCR, lists solely in-frame clones and lacks some. The sample lists approximately 89,000 clones, 90% to 95% occurring once. Sequenced here: CD4+ or CD8+ T cells sorted from blood, sampled in a trial of the OX40 agonist ivuxolimab. The receptors come from an adult with an advanced solid tumor such as melanoma, head and neck, liver or kidney cancer. CDR3s include the opening cysteine and the closing phenylalanine or tryptophan. Each record gives: J gene, V gene, D gene, clone size, CDR3 protein, CDR3 DNA. A D gene is named only where the DNA matches it firmly. Expanded clones get a size class; other rows say once, few or many, or leave the size out.

J gene: TRBJ2-2
V gene: TRBV10-2
D gene: TRBD2
clone size: .
CDR3 protein: CASRGTSGSDGTGELFF
CDR3 DNA: TGCGCCAGCAGGGGGACTAGCGGGAGTGATGGCACCGGGGAGCTGTTTTTT

J gene: TRBJ2-5
V gene: TRBV19
D gene: .
clone size: few
CDR3 protein: CASSISPSVGETQYF
CDR3 DNA: TGTGCCAGTAGTATTTCCCCCAGTGTGGGGGAGACCCAGTACTTC

J gene: TRBJ2-7
V gene: TRBV5-6
D gene: .
clone size: .
CDR3 protein: CASSLAEASEAYEQYF
CDR3 DNA: TGTGCCAGCAGCTTGGCCGAGGCTAGCGAGGCCTACGAGCAGTACTTC

J gene: TRBJ2-7
V gene: TRBV5-6
D gene: .
clone size: .
CDR3 protein: CASSRDALYEQYF
CDR3 DNA: TGTGCCAGCAGCCGGGACGCCCTCTACGAGCAGTACTTC

J gene: TRBJ2-1
V gene: TRBV7-2
D gene: TRBD2
clone size: .
CDR3 protein: CASSLGTGGSYNEQFF
CDR3 DNA: TGTGCCAGCAGCTTAGGGACGGGAGGCTCCTACAATGAGCAGTTCTTC

J gene: TRBJ2-1
V gene: TRBV27
D gene: .
clone size: .
CDR3 protein: CASSFGLPNEQFF
CDR3 DNA: TGTGCCAGCAGTTTCGGACTACCGAATGAGCAGTTCTTC

J gene: TRBJ1-6
V gene: TRBV25-1
D gene: TRBD1
clone size: .
CDR3 protein: CASSEPDRVDSPLHF
CDR3 DNA: TGTGCCAGCAGTGAACCGGACAGGGTGGATTCACCCCTCCACTTT

J gene: TRBJ2-7
V gene: TRBV5-1
D gene: .
clone size: .
CDR3 protein: CASSVRVRGSYEQYF
CDR3 DNA: TGCGCCAGCAGCGTAAGGGTCAGGGGCTCCTACGAGCAGTACTTC

J gene: TRBJ2-3
V gene: TRBV19
D gene: TRBD2
clone size: .
CDR3 protein: CASSTGLAGGTDTQYF
CDR3 DNA: TGTGCCAGTAGTACCGGACTAGCGGGAGGGACAGATACGCAGTATTTT

J gene: TRBJ2-2
V gene: TRBV27
D gene: TRBD2
clone size: .
CDR3 protein: CASSLSPSGRNGELFF
CDR3 DNA: TGTGCCAGCAGTTTATCTCCTAGCGGGAGAAACGGGGAGCTGTTTTTT

J gene: TRBJ1-4
V gene: TRBV5-6
D gene: .
clone size: .
CDR3 protein: CASRGRPNNEKLFF
CDR3 DNA: TGTGCCAGCAGAGGACGGCCCAATAATGAAAAACTGTTTTTT

J gene: TRBJ2-3
V gene: TRBV18
D gene: .
clone size: .
CDR3 protein: CASSPGNTDTQYF
CDR3 DNA: TGTGCCAGCTCACCAGGGAACACAGATACGCAGTATTTT

J gene: TRBJ1-1
V gene: TRBV5-1
D gene: TRBD1
clone size: .
CDR3 protein: CASSSGQGRSTEAFF
CDR3 DNA: TGCGCCAGCAGCTCGGGACAGGGGAGGAGCACTGAAGCTTTCTTT

J gene: TRBJ2-2
V gene: TRBV30
D gene: TRBD2
clone size: few
CDR3 protein: CAWRRAGENTGELFF
CDR3 DNA: TGTGCCTGGAGAAGAGCGGGAGAGAACACCGGGGAGCTGTTTTTT

J gene: TRBJ2-7
V gene: TRBV28
D gene: TRBD2
clone size: .
CDR3 protein: CASGSGATYEQYF
CDR3 DNA: TGTGCCAGCGGTAGCGGGGCAACCTACGAGCAGTACTTC

J gene: TRBJ2-7
V gene: TRBV18
D gene: TRBD1
clone size: .
CDR3 protein: CASSLDRGSSYEQYF
CDR3 DNA: TGTGCCAGCTCCCTGGACAGGGGCAGTTCCTACGAGCAGTACTTC

J gene: TRBJ1-5
V gene: TRBV6-5
D gene: TRBD1
clone size: few
CDR3 protein: CASRSGGLGQPQHF
CDR3 DNA: TGTGCCAGCAGATCAGGGGGTCTGGGTCAGCCCCAGCATTTT

J gene: TRBJ1-5
V gene: TRBV6-1
D gene: TRBD1
clone size: .
CDR3 protein: CASSDRTGVQPQHF
CDR3 DNA: TGTGCCAGCAGTGATCGGACAGGGGTCCAGCCCCAGCATTTT

J gene: TRBJ2-2
V gene: TRBV6-6
D gene: TRBD1
clone size: once
CDR3 protein: CASQGQGNTGELFF
CDR3 DNA: TGTGCCAGCCAAGGACAGGGCAACACCGGGGAGCTGTTTTTT

J gene: TRBJ2-5
V gene: TRBV27
D gene: .
clone size: .
CDR3 protein: CATRDTGKETQYF
CDR3 DNA: TGTGCCACCAGGGACACCGGGAAGGAGACCCAGTACTTC

J gene: TRBJ2-7
V gene: TRBV7-9
D gene: TRBD1
clone size: few
CDR3 protein: CASSAQGAQNYEQYF
CDR3 DNA: TGTGCCAGCAGCGCACAGGGGGCGCAAAACTACGAGCAGTACTTC

J gene: TRBJ1-3
V gene: TRBV18
D gene: .
clone size: .
CDR3 protein: CASSPLEDRSGNTIYF
CDR3 DNA: TGTGCCAGCTCACCTCTAGAGGACCGCTCTGGAAACACCATATATTTT